This TCR beta chain stems from a study of shared clonotypes between healthy human individuals. Broader study findings: Generally, naive subsets came out with larger estimated richness than memory subsets.

Concerning this clone itself: Its antigen is still unknown.

Germline CDR1 KGHSH, CDR2 LQKENI. Between the trimmed V and J ends, which lost 8 bases and 0 bases, there was a span of 28 bases. The CDR3 extends over 20 amino acids. TCRdb keeps only in-frame clones here, not all; method: immunoSEQ multiplex PCR. The table records about 1.5 million clones, 95% to 99% of them present only once. The TCR originated in a man under 40 in good health. The V gene is TRBV18, the J gene TRBJ2-2, with a weak D call TRBD2 (6 bases). The sample was naive CD4+ T cells sorted from blood. Subset meaning: CD45RA+ positively selected. As DNA, the CDR3 is TGTGCCAGCCAACTCTTGACCTTACTAGCACCAAATGCGAACACCGGGGAGCTGTTTTTT. This translates into CASQLLTLLAPNANTGELFF.